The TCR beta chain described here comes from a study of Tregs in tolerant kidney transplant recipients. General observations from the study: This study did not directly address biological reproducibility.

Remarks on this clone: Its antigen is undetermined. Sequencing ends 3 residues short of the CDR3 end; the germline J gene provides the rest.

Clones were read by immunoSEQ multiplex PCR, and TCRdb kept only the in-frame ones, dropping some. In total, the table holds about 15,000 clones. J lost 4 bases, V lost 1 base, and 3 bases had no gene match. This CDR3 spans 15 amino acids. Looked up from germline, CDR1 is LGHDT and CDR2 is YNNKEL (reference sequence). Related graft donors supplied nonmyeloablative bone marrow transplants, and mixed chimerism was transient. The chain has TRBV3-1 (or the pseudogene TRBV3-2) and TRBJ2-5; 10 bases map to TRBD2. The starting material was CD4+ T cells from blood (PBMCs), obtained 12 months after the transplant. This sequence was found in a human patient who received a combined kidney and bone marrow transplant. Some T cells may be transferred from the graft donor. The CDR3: CASSQASSGRETQYF. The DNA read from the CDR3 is TGTGCCAGCAGCCAAGCGTCTAGCGGGAGAGAGACC.